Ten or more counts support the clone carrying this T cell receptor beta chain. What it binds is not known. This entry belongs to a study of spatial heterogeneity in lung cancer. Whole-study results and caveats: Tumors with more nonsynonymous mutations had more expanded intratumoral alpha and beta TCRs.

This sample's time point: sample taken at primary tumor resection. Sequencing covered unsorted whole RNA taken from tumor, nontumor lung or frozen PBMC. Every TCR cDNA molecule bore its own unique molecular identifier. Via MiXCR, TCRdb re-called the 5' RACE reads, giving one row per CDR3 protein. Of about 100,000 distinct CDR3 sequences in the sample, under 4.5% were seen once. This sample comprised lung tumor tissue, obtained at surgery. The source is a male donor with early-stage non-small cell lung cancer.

The CDR3: CASSFTGQETQYF. The CDR3 DNA is TGCGCCAGCAGCTTCACGGGACAAGAGACCCAGTACTTC. V usage is TRBV5-1 and J usage is TRBJ2-5, with D maybe TRBD2 (5 bases). This CDR3 spans 13 amino acids. Trimming removed 2 bases at V and 2 bases at J, with 7 bases between. The V gene's germline CDR1 is SGHRS and CDR2 YFSETQ. The whole variable domain, filled in from reference TRBV5-1 and TRBJ2-5, reads KAGVTQTPRYLIKTRGQQVTLSCSPISGHRSVSWYQQTPGQGLQFLFEYFSETQRNKGNFPGRFSGRQFSNSRSEMNVSTLELGDSALYLCASSFTGQETQYFGPGTRLLVL.